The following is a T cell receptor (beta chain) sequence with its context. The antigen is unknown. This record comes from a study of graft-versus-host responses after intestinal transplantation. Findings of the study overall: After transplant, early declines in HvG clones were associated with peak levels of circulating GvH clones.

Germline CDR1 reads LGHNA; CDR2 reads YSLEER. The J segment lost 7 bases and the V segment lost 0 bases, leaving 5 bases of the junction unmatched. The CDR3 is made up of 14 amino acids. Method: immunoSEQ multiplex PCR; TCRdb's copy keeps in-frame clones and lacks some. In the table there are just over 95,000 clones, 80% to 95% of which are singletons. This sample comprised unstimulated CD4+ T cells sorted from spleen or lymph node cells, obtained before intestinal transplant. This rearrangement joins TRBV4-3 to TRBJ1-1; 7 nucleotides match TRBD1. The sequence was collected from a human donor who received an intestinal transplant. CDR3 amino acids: CASSQELGGFEAFF. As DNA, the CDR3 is TGCGCCAGCAGCCAAGAATTAGGGGGCTTTGAAGCTTTCTTT.